The 21 T cell receptor beta chains below come from one sample, sequenced in a study of blood T cells in healthy people across ages (dated by TCRdb to about 2015). The protocol used for the library was 5' RACE. Sequencer: Illumina HiSeq 2500. A second PCR of roughly 6 to 11 cycles was performed with a sample-barcoded 5' primer and a J-beta primer mix. In-frame beta chains were kept once TCRdb had trimmed the public reads at Q25 with fastp and called clones with MiXCR. Rows are unified per CDR3 protein, each entry keeping the most common DNA and genes. Across this sample there are over a million distinct CDR3 sequences, with approximately 25% seen only once. The ten largest clones add up to 0.65% to 0.95% of the sample. This same sample was also taken into another study, of T cells of mothers and their children.

Sequencing was done on a sample of blood. Receptor source: a girl aged 2-10 years in good health.

Remarks on this clonotype: This may stem from a read error, because a much larger clone lies one nucleotide away. The chain is built from TRBV4-3 and TRBJ2-7, with D uncertain. The CDR3 runs to 13 residues. Germline lookup yields CDR1 LGHNA and CDR2 YSLEER. The CDR3 protein is CASSQDSSHEQHF. In nucleotides, the CDR3 is TGCGCCAGCAGCCAAGACAGTTCCCACGAGCAGCACTTC.

The chain has TRBV6-1 and TRBJ1-4; D is unresolved. CDR1 MNHNS and CDR2 SASEGT come from the germline V gene. V was pared by 8 bases and J by 5 bases, with 15 bases between. CDR3 size: 14 residues. Written as DNA, the CDR3 is TGTGCCAGCGAGTACGGAGCTTCCAATGAAAAACTGTTTTTT. It specifies CASEYGASNEKLFF.

The V gene is TRBV4-1, the J gene TRBJ1-4; D is unresolved. Deletions cut 1 base from V and 8 bases from J, with 14 bases between. Germline CDR1 is MGHRA and CDR2 is YSYEKL. The CDR3 is 15 amino acids. The CDR3 DNA sequence: TGCGCCAGCAGCCAAGTATACCCGACGGGAGAAAAACTGTTTTTT. This gives the protein CASSQVYPTGEKLFF.

J is TRBJ2-5 and V is TRBV9, with D unresolved. The CDR3 sequence is 15 residues long. The germline V gene encodes CDR1 SGDLS and CDR2 YYNGEE. Trimming took 2 bases from V and 2 from J, leaving 13 bases between them. CDR3 DNA: TGTGCCAGCAGCGTCTGGGGAACCCTTCAAGAGACCCAGTACTTC. Its protein product is CASSVWGTLQETQYF.

This sequence joins TRBV7-2 and TRBJ1-4; no definite D call. This CDR3 is 15 amino acids long. The V end lost 0 bases, the J end lost 8 bases, and 13 bases lay between the germline ends. Germline CDR1 is SGHTA and CDR2 is FQGNSA. CDR3 amino acids: CASSLAGQNREKLFF. As DNA, the CDR3 is TGTGCCAGCAGCTTAGCGGGTCAGAATAGGGAAAAACTGTTTTTT. Together with reference TRBV7-2 and TRBJ1-4, the CDR3 gives the full variable domain: GAGVSQSPSNKVTEKGKDVELRCDPISGHTALYWYRQSLGQGLEFLIYFQGNSAPDKSGLPSDRFSAERTGGSVSTLTIQRTQQEDSAVYLCASSLAGQNREKLFFGSGTQLSVL.

This clonotype was found a few times. The chain links TRBV7-9 to TRBJ2-5; D may correspond to TRBD1 or TRBD2 (5 bases each). The J call is doubtful: the DNA matches TRBJ2-1 better. The CDR3 totals 14 residues. Germline CDR1 SEHNR, CDR2 FQNEAQ (reference sequence). The CDR3 protein is CASQPGRTYNEQFF. DNA of the CDR3: TGTGCCTCCCAACCGGGGCGGACCTACAATGAGCAGTTCTTC.

J is TRBJ2-5 and V is TRBV4-1, with 7 bases that match TRBD1. The DNA end is more similar to TRBJ2-7, so the J call may be wrong. Germline CDR1 is MGHRA and CDR2 is YSYEKL. The CDR3 totals 15 residues. Written as DNA, the CDR3 is TGCGCCAGCAGCCAAGAGGGACAGCTATCCTACGAGCAGTACTTC. This gives the protein CASSQEGQLSYEQYF.

This clonotype was observed many times. V and J are TRBV6-5 and TRBJ1-2; D possibly corresponds to TRBD1 (6 bases). The CDR3 has 13 amino acids. V was cut by 5 bases and J by 9 bases, with 16 bases left in between. The germline CDR1 and CDR2 sequences are MNHEY and SVGAGI. Written as DNA, the CDR3 is TGTGCCAGCAGTGCGACAGGCCATATCCGCTACACCTTC. Translation: CASSATGHIRYTF.

The chain employs TRBV20-1 and TRBJ2-1, with 8 positions matching TRBD1. CDR1 and CDR2 (germline): DFQATT, SNEGSKA (reference sequence). Trimming removed 3 bases from V and 7 bases from J; junction bases left unmatched: 5. This CDR3 spans 13 amino acids. The CDR3 DNA sequence: TGCAGTGCTAGTCTGGGACAGGATAATGAGCAGTTCTTC. Its protein is CSASLGQDNEQFF.

The chain carries TRBV7-2 and TRBJ2-7; 8 bases map to TRBD2. Per germline, CDR1 SGHTA and CDR2 FQGNSA. V shed 1 base, J shed 4 bases, and the junction held 9 bases outside the gene matches. The CDR3 length is 16 residues. The CDR3 bases are TGTGCCAGCAGCTTAGTTGAATCACTAGCGGAGTACGAGCAGTACTTC. Its protein product is CASSLVESLAEYEQYF. The complete variable domain, with remaining parts taken from reference TRBV7-2 and TRBJ2-7, reads GAGVSQSPSNKVTEKGKDVELRCDPISGHTALYWYRQSLGQGLEFLIYFQGNSAPDKSGLPSDRFSAERTGGSVSTLTIQRTQQEDSAVYLCASSLVESLAEYEQYFGPGTRLTVT.

This sequence joins TRBV9 and TRBJ1-1; TRBD1 aligns across 10 bases. The CDR3 runs to 16 residues. Germline CDR1 reads SGDLS; CDR2 reads YYNGEE. V shed 3 bases and J 4 bases; nucleotides not matched to a gene: 9. The CDR3 DNA reads TGTGCCAGCAGCGGTCGACAGGGGGCGGCGGGCACTGAAGCTTTCTTT. This encodes CASSGRQGAAGTEAFF. The full variable domain, completed using reference TRBV9 and TRBJ1-1, is DSGVTQTPKHLITATGQRVTLRCSPRSGDLSVYWYQQSLDQGLQFLIQYYNGEERAKGNILERFSAQQFPDLHSELNLSSLELGDSALYFCASSGRQGAAGTEAFFGQGTRLTVV.

This chain links TRBV4-1 with TRBJ2-7; the D gene could be TRBD1 or TRBD2 (5 bases each). The CDR3 extends over 20 amino acids. V was clipped by 2 bases and J by 5 bases, with 31 bases between them. Germline CDR1 and CDR2: MGHRA and YSYEKL. CDR3 amino acids: CASSQSLGPRGDPGEDEQYF. The CDR3 DNA is TGCGCCAGCAGCCAATCCCTGGGACCTCGTGGGGACCCCGGTGAAGACGAGCAGTACTTC.

This clonotype has only a few counts. The chain employs TRBV7-9 and TRBJ2-5; 16 bases match TRBD2. The DNA end favors TRBJ2-1, so the J call may be wrong. The length of the CDR3 is 17 residues. Germline assignment: CDR1 SEHNR and CDR2 FQNEAQ (reference sequence). In DNA form, the CDR3 reads TGTGCCAGCAGCTTCCCAGGGACTAGCGGGGGGGACAATGAGCAGTTCTTC. This sequence encodes CASSFPGTSGGDNEQFF.

This clonotype turned up a few times. The chain carries TRBV12-3 or TRBV12-4 and TRBJ2-5; TRBD2 agrees at 12 bases. The DNA end is more similar to TRBJ2-7, so the J call may be wrong. The CDR3 is 15 residues long. The CDR3 DNA reads as TGTGCCAGCAGCAAACTAGCGGGGGGCCTCTACGAGCAGTACTTC. Its translation is CASSKLAGGLYEQYF.

This clonotype appeared a few times. The V gene is TRBV20-1, the J gene TRBJ2-1; 7 bases agree with TRBD2. V was pared by 2 bases and J by 9 bases, with 7 bases of the junction left unmatched. In germline, CDR1 is DFQATT, CDR2 SNEGSKA (reference sequence). The CDR3 has 13 amino acids. Here the CDR3 reads CSARFTSDGEQFF. CDR3 nucleotides: TGCAGTGCTAGATTCACTAGCGATGGTGAGCAGTTCTTC.

This clonotype was seen once. The V gene is TRBV7-2, the J gene TRBJ2-1; the D call may be TRBD1 or TRBD2 (5 bases each). This CDR3 is 15 amino acids long. CDR1 is SGHTA, CDR2 FQGNSA, per germline. Trimming removed 6 bases from V and 2 bases from J, with 14 bases in between. CDR3 sequence reads: CASRRGPDPYNEQFF. CDR3 DNA: TGTGCCAGCAGGAGGGGACCCGATCCCTACAATGAGCAGTTCTTC.

J is TRBJ1-2 and V is TRBV7-9, with D perhaps matching TRBD1 (5 bases). Trimming stripped 2 bases from V and 4 bases from J, with 14 bases between. The CDR3 consists of 15 residues. The germline gives CDR1 SEHNR, CDR2 FQNEAQ (reference sequence). CDR3 DNA: TGTGCCAGCAGCTTATTTGTGGCCGGGGCCTATGGCTACACCTTC. Translated: CASSLFVAGAYGYTF.

V is TRBV7-2 and J is TRBJ2-5; 16 nucleotides match TRBD2. The J segment lost 3 bases and the V segment lost 5 bases, leaving 6 bases of the junction unmatched. Germline-derived CDR1 and CDR2 are SGHTA and FQGNSA. The CDR3 totals 17 residues. CDR3 in amino acids: CASSPPGLAGGKETQYF. The CDR3 DNA is TGTGCCAGCAGCCCTCCGGGACTAGCGGGGGGGAAAGAGACCCAGTACTTC.

This clonotype occurred many times. The CDR3 bases are TGTGCCAGCAGCTTAGCCACAACGACTAACTATGGCTACACCTTC. Translating it yields CASSLATTTNYGYTF. The chain combines TRBV7-2 with TRBJ1-2; no firm D call. Trimming cost V 0 bases and J 0 bases, with 8 bases left between them. CDR1 and CDR2 from the germline V gene are SGHTA and FQGNSA. The CDR3 length is 15 residues.

This clonotype has a handful of counts. V and J are TRBV6-5 and TRBJ2-7; 7 bases align to TRBD1. Germline CDR1 is MNHEY and CDR2 is SVGAGI. The J segment lost 0 bases and the V segment lost 6 bases, leaving 5 bases of the junction unmatched. CDR3 length: 14 residues. CDR3 region: CASSPQGPSYEQYF. DNA of the CDR3: TGTGCCAGCAGCCCACAGGGGCCCTCCTACGAGCAGTACTTC.

CDR3 in DNA: TGTGCCAGCAGTCGTGATGGGGCCCTTCCCCTCCACTTT. The encoded protein is CASSRDGALPLHF. The chain combines TRBV6-5 with TRBJ1-6, with D maybe TRBD1 (5 bases). Looked up from germline, CDR1 is MNHEY and CDR2 is SVGAGI. V was cut by 5 bases and J by 13 bases, with 15 bases left in between. The CDR3 spans 13 residues.